These T cell receptor beta chains were read from a single sample in a study of T cell repertoires and Cas9 in healthy adults. Method: immunoSEQ multiplex PCR; TCRdb's copy keeps in-frame clones and lacks some. The profile covers around 23,000 clones, with 92% appearing a single time and over 0.7% taken by the ten largest. Source material: CD4+ effector T cells (CD127+, CD25-, CD137-, CD154-) from PBMCs; culture status not recorded. The receptors come from a human donor in good health. Each CDR3 is given with its conserved first and last residue. The D gene is left open where the match is weak. Rows may omit the clone size; those that give it use once, few, many or a size class.

clone_size: .; d_call: .; v_call: TRBV4-3; j_call: TRBJ2-3; cdr3_nt: TGCGCCAGCAGCCAAGGGTCTGGTACAGGGTGGGGTCCAGATACGCAGTATTTT; cdr3_aa: CASSQGSGTGWGPDTQYF
clone_size: .; d_call: .; v_call: TRBV5-1; j_call: TRBJ2-1; cdr3_nt: TGCGCCAGCAGCTTGGAATACGGGGAGCAGTTCTTC; cdr3_aa: CASSLEYGEQFF
clone_size: .; d_call: .; v_call: TRBV5-1; j_call: TRBJ2-7; cdr3_nt: TGCGCCAGCAAAGGGGACCCTAGCTCCTACGAGCAGTACTTC; cdr3_aa: CASKGDPSSYEQYF
clone_size: .; d_call: TRBD2; v_call: TRBV5-1; j_call: TRBJ2-5; cdr3_nt: TGCGCCAGCAGCTTTCAAGCGGGGGGACCCAAAGAGACCCAGTACTTC; cdr3_aa: CASSFQAGGPKETQYF
clone_size: .; d_call: TRBD1; v_call: TRBV7-2; j_call: TRBJ2-7; cdr3_nt: TGTGCCAGCAGCGAGCGGACAGGCTTTGACGAGCAGTACTTC; cdr3_aa: CASSERTGFDEQYF
clone_size: .; d_call: .; v_call: TRBV6-6; j_call: TRBJ1-2; cdr3_nt: TGTGCCAGCAGCCAAGTAGGAGGGGGATATGGCTACACCTTC; cdr3_aa: CASSQVGGGYGYTF
clone_size: once; d_call: TRBD1; v_call: TRBV6-6; j_call: TRBJ1-6; cdr3_nt: TGTGCCAGCAGACCCGGACAGGGGGCGAATTCACCCCTCCACTTT; cdr3_aa: CASRPGQGANSPLHF
clone_size: .; d_call: TRBD1; v_call: TRBV4-3; j_call: TRBJ1-2; cdr3_nt: TGCGCCAGCAGCCGCAGAAATCGATGGGACAGCGCTAACTATGGCTACACCTTC; cdr3_aa: CASSRRNRWDSANYGYTF
clone_size: .; d_call: TRBD1; v_call: TRBV4-1; j_call: TRBJ1-1; cdr3_nt: TGCGCCAGCAGCCAAGAGGACAGGGTGGGAACTGAAGCTTTCTTT; cdr3_aa: CASSQEDRVGTEAFF
clone_size: .; d_call: TRBD1; v_call: TRBV7-2; j_call: TRBJ2-7; cdr3_nt: TGTGCCAGCAGCCTCCTAATAACCGGGACAGGGGATCCCTACGAGCAGTACTTC; cdr3_aa: CASSLLITGTGDPYEQYF
clone_size: .; d_call: TRBD2; v_call: TRBV9; j_call: TRBJ2-2; cdr3_nt: TGTGCCAGCAGCGTAACAGGCGGGGGACCTAACACCGGGGAGCTGTTTTTT; cdr3_aa: CASSVTGGGPNTGELFF
clone_size: .; d_call: TRBD1; v_call: TRBV7-6; j_call: TRBJ2-6; cdr3_nt: TGTGCCAGCAGCTTCACAGGGGGAAACTCTGGGGCCAACGTCCTGACTTTC; cdr3_aa: CASSFTGGNSGANVLTF
clone_size: .; d_call: .; v_call: TRBV19; j_call: TRBJ2-2; cdr3_nt: TGTGCCAGTAGTATAATGGCAGTAGGGGGTAGCGGGGAGCTGTTTTTT; cdr3_aa: CASSIMAVGGSGELFF
clone_size: .; d_call: .; v_call: TRBV6-1; j_call: TRBJ1-5; cdr3_nt: TGTGCCAGCAGTGAAACGCCGACGTATCAGCCCCAGCATTTT; cdr3_aa: CASSETPTYQPQHF
clone_size: .; d_call: .; v_call: TRBV5-6; j_call: TRBJ1-4; cdr3_nt: TGTGCCAGCAGCTCGGGGCAGAGTAATGAAAAACTGTTTTTT; cdr3_aa: CASSSGQSNEKLFF
clone_size: .; d_call: .; v_call: TRBV7-8; j_call: TRBJ2-2; cdr3_nt: TGTGCCAGCAGCTTGGTCAGCGCGAACACCGGGGAGCTGTTTTTT; cdr3_aa: CASSLVSANTGELFF
clone_size: .; d_call: .; v_call: TRBV6-5; j_call: TRBJ1-2; cdr3_nt: TGTGCCAGCATCCCGCCGGGGGGCTATGGCTACACCTTC; cdr3_aa: CASIPPGGYGYTF